The T cell receptor beta chain described here comes from a study of STAT5B mutations in CD4+ large granular lymphocyte leukemia. Points from the study as a whole: Patient CD4-sorted repertoires stayed more clonal than healthy ones after leukemic-clone removal. No patients shared main leukemic clonotypes, though 20% to 25% appeared at low frequency elsewhere.

Control samples were healthy donors' buffy coats. This clone was detected once. What it recognizes is unknown. Germline assignment: CDR1 LNHDA and CDR2 SQIVND (reference sequence). Germline trimming cut 6 bases from V and 5 bases from J; bases unmatched to any gene: 8. The CDR3 is 14 residues long. The survey-level immunoSEQ assay was used. Measured with immunoSEQ multiplex PCR; TCRdb has only the in-frame clones, and not every one. The sample lists about 40,000 clones, 75% to 85% occurring once. The chain is built from TRBV19 and TRBJ2-7; 9 nucleotides line up with TRBD1. This TCR was sampled from a human donor in good health. Sequenced input: CD4+ T cells from blood buffy coats. CDR3 sequence: CASRGQGEGHEQYF. CDR3 nucleotide sequence: TGTGCCAGTAGGGGACAGGGTGAGGGACACGAGCAGTACTTC. The full variable domain, completed using reference TRBV19 and TRBJ2-7, is DGGITQSPKYLFRKEGQNVTLSCEQNLNHDAMYWYRQDPGQGLRLIYYSQIVNDFQKGDIAEGYSVSREKKESFPLTVTSAQKNPTAFYLCASRGQGEGHEQYFGPGTRLTVT.